The subject of this entry is one T cell receptor (beta chain). This CDR3 has 14 residues. The germline gives CDR1 MDHEN, CDR2 SYDVKM. V lost 4 bases, J lost 6 bases, and 13 bases lay in between. Authors' analysis steps: For nucleated cells, counts were estimated from reference gene primer amplification. Method: immunoSEQ multiplex PCR; TCRdb's copy keeps in-frame clones and lacks some. That table gives V, J and clone size, and the DNA gave D and trimming. Here the sample spans about 240,000 clones, 83% being singletons. The data are from a study of blood T cell repertoires in COVID-19. Overall study: Specimens from acute and convalescent COVID-19 originated in the United States, Italy and Spain. From T cells, B-cell-depleted T cells, or PBMCs came the material, which was cDNA or gDNA.

The genes are TRBV28 and TRBJ2-1, with D perhaps matching TRBD1 (6 bases). The receptor's source is a human donor in a cohort sampled during active COVID-19. The sequenced material came from peripheral blood. The chain's CDR3 is CASSSTLGGNEQFF. CDR3 DNA sequence: TGTGCCAGCAGTTCGACCCTAGGGGGCAATGAGCAGTTCTTC.